This T cell receptor beta chain was sequenced in a study of T cells after yellow fever vaccination. Study information: The SMART-Seq v4 Ultra Low Input method served to prepare the low-cell-number fractions.

Points on this clonotype: Its specificity is unknown.

The CDR3 length is 16 residues. Germline-derived CDR1 and CDR2 are DFQATT and SNEGSKA (reference sequence). Unmatched junction bases numbered 12, after V lost 3 bases and J lost 3 bases. The study's findings and limits: Most primary-vaccination clones recurred post-booster (approximately 96% CD4, around 86% CD8).

TCRdb called the 5' RACE reads again in MiXCR, with one record for every CDR3 protein. The sample shows a few hundred thousand distinct CDR3 sequences, approximately 8% of them seen only once. The sample was PBMCs, taken approximately 47 days after the first yellow fever vaccination. The chain has TRBV20-1 and TRBJ2-7; TRBD2 agrees at 9 bases. The sequence was obtained from a man younger than 30 who received the YFV17D yellow fever vaccine. CDR3 coding DNA: TGCAGTGCTAGTCCCGAGGTAGCGGGGGAGTTCTACGAGCAGTACTTC. Protein: CSASPEVAGEFYEQYF.